This entry lists 8 T cell receptor beta chains sequenced from one sample in a study of blood T cell repertoires in COVID-19. Produced via immunoSEQ multiplex PCR; TCRdb's table is partial and in-frame only. The repertoire consists of under 300,000 clones, with 81% occurring once and the leading ten covering 2.5% to 3%. Sequencing was done on a sample of peripheral blood. Receptors originate from a woman aged 55-70 years with active or convalescent COVID-19.

The chain has TRBV6-2 or TRBV6-3 and TRBJ1-1; D might be TRBD1 (6 bases). The germline gives CDR1 MNHEY, CDR2 SVGEGT. V lost 1 base, J lost 1 base, and 10 bases lay in between. The CDR3 is 15 amino acids. Written as DNA, the CDR3 is TGTGCCAGCAGTTACTTGGGGGCGCAGAACACTGAAGCTTTCTTT. As protein: CASSYLGAQNTEAFF.

The V call is TRBV30, the J call TRBJ1-3, with D unclear. V was clipped by 2 bases and J by 0 bases, with 11 bases between them. CDR1 is GTSNPN, CDR2 SVGIG, per germline (reference sequence). The CDR3 has 15 amino acids. CDR3 region: CAWSLGGSSGNTIYF. The CDR3 DNA reads as TGTGCCTGGAGTCTTGGCGGGAGCTCTGGAAACACCATATATTTT.

The gene calls are TRBV7-9 and TRBJ2-2; 8 bases map to TRBD2. The germline V gene encodes CDR1 SEHNR and CDR2 FQNEAQ (reference sequence). Unmatched junction bases numbered 3, after V lost 0 bases and J lost 6 bases. This CDR3 spans 15 amino acids. The CDR3 reads CASSLAAGGAGELFF. DNA of the CDR3: TGTGCCAGCAGCTTAGCGGCGGGAGGCGCCGGGGAGCTGTTTTTT.

J is TRBJ1-2 and V is TRBV19; 12 bases match TRBD1. Germline values: CDR1 LNHDA, CDR2 SQIVND (reference sequence). The length of the CDR3 is 15 residues. Trimming took 5 bases from V and 5 from J; bases not matched to a gene: 6. CDR3 amino acids: CASSLRDRGPYGYTF. The CDR3 DNA sequence: TGTGCCAGTAGTCTGCGGGACAGGGGGCCGTATGGCTACACCTTC.

In its sample, this clone was seen a few times. The chain links TRBV5-1 to TRBJ2-7, with a possible D match to TRBD2 (6 bases). V lost 0 bases, J lost 4 bases, and 8 bases lay in between. CDR3 length: 13 residues. CDR1 and CDR2 (germline): SGHRS, YFSETQ. The CDR3 spells CASSLGTIYEQYF. DNA for the CDR3: TGCGCCAGCAGCTTGGGGACTATATACGAGCAGTACTTC.

The chain is built from TRBV7-2 and TRBJ1-3, with D perhaps TRBD1 (5 bases). This CDR3 comprises 17 residues. The V and J ends lost 3 bases and 0 bases respectively, with 15 bases between them. Germline-derived CDR1 and CDR2 are SGHTA and FQGNSA. CDR3 in amino acids: CASSFKSGRHSGNTIYF. CDR3 DNA sequence: TGTGCCAGCAGCTTTAAATCAGGGCGCCACTCTGGAAACACCATATATTTT.

This clone has only one observation. This chain uses TRBV5-1 with TRBJ1-1, with 9 nucleotides matching TRBD1. Germline V gene lookup returns CDR1 SGHRS and CDR2 YFSETQ. Germline trimming cut 0 bases from V and 4 bases from J; bases unmatched to any gene: 7. This CDR3 has 16 residues. The CDR3 region has the DNA TGCGCCAGCAGCTTGGCGGACAGGGGATGGGGCACTGAAGCTTTCTTT. Its protein is CASSLADRGWGTEAFF.

V and J are TRBV6-5 and TRBJ2-1, with TRBD1 matching 7 bases. Germline V CDR1 and CDR2: MNHEY, SVGAGI. The J segment lost 4 bases and the V segment lost 6 bases, leaving 6 bases of the junction unmatched. The CDR3 totals 14 residues. The CDR3 region is CASSLGGSYNEQFF. CDR3 DNA: TGTGCCAGCAGCTTAGGGGGCTCGTACAATGAGCAGTTCTTC.